This TCR beta chain was profiled in a study of CD4 T cells in relation to SARS-CoV-2 and coronaviruses (dated by TCRdb to 2020 to 2023). For context, the study as a whole: In the ViraFEST assay, PBMCs were cultured with antigen for 9 to 11 days, after which TCR beta CDR3s were sequenced to identify antigen-specific clonal expansions. The Adaptive Biotechnologies TCR-sequencing kit was used to sequence samples from three pre-COVID donors and the naive versus memory experiments, while other data came from Illumina-based sequencing. Expansion assays from other donors in the study were sequenced with a different, Illumina-based TCR-beta assay. An HIV-1 Nef peptide pool or a culture without peptide was used as the negative reference condition. The study assessed, at the TCR clonotype level, memory CD4+ T cell crossreactivity between SARS-CoV-2 and common cold coronavirus spike proteins. HLA restriction was mapped for shared crossreactive spike epitopes using patient-derived lymphoblastoid cell lines.

As encoded in the germline V gene, CDR1 is MRHNA while CDR2 is SNTAGT. V sheds 5 bases and J sheds 4 bases, leaving 6 bases between their ends. The CDR3 measures 11 amino acids from cysteine to phenylalanine. Only the CDR3 DNA is retained, 33 bases long and in frame from the first base. This clone came up once. Its antigen is still unknown. No clone much larger than this one lies a single base away; base qualities are absent. Libraries came from the immunoSEQ multiplex PCR assay. In the paper's pipeline: During preprocessing, nonproductive sequences were removed, as were CDR3s that did not start with C, did not end with F or W, or were shorter than 7 amino acids. The MANAFEST web app identified antigen-specific clonotypes based on expansion compared with the reference and other culture wells. A clone was considered positive if significant expansion relative to the reference culture was observed in 2 of 3 replicate wells at an FDR below 0.05. To be called positive, a clone also had to show significant expansion compared with every other tandem well and an odds ratio greater than 5. CDR3 homology was measured as pairwise Levenshtein distance, computed with the stringdist R package after trimming three terminal residues from each end. Imported from immuneACCESS, the table was reduced by TCRdb to in-frame sequences with V and J called. These copies leave out some clones; in studies compared against another copy, an unresolved V gene accounts for under half, and the cause of the remainder is not known. D and trimming come from the DNA, and the V and J calls and clone size come from that table. In all, the sample holds 25,000 to 30,000 clones, and 74% of those were seen once. The ten largest clones represent less than 25% of the sample.

Broad study findings and their caveats: Significantly weaker SARS-CoV-2-driven expansion was shown by crossreactive clones than by monoreactive clones, consistent with antigenic imprinting. Pre-pandemic and post-infection samples were not both contributed by any donor, so tracing of the source of pre-existing responses was limited. Since the crossreactivity analysis centred on spike protein, crossreactivity against other viral proteins was not assessed. The study was limited by small numbers of patients and tested TCRs. In approximately 60% of donors, memory CD4+ clonotypes turned up that crossrecognized SARS-CoV-2 and at least one common cold coronavirus spike.

CD4+ T cells from unexposed donors were collected before the COVID-19 pandemic (2011-2018). After more than 9 days of culture, CD4+ T cells were isolated with the EasySep CD4+ T cell isolation kit. Unexposed donor CD4+ T cells were tested for reactivity to SARS-CoV-2 S and N and four common cold coronavirus spike pools, as cell number allowed. PBMCs were cultured at a few million per well in IMDM supplemented with about 5% human AB serum and about 9.2 IU/ml IL-2. Half of the culture medium was replaced with fresh IL-2-containing medium on days 3 and 7. Each peptide culture condition was generally run in triplicate replicate wells. Leukapheresis product for the unexposed donors was bought commercially. Ficoll-Paque PLUS gradient centrifugation was used to isolate PBMCs from leukapheresis product or whole blood. PBMCs were either cryopreserved at -140°C or used fresh in the expansion assay. The QIAamp Micro DNA Kit was used to extract genomic DNA from the CD4+ T cells.

The chain joins TRBV6-4 to TRBJ2-7; the D element could tentatively be TRBD1 or TRBD2, as 5 bases agree for each. The origin of this receptor is a human donor in good health. The sample consisted of CD4+ T cells from PBMCs, cultured in vitro. The nucleotide sequence is given as TGTGCCAGCAGTTGGGGGTACGAGCAGTACTTC. It translates as CASSWGYEQYF.